This entry concerns a single TCR beta chain. Its matching antigen is unknown. Between the trimmed V and J ends, which lost 1 base and 4 bases, there was a span of 11 bases. CDR1 is MGHRA and CDR2 is YSYEKL in the germline V gene. The CDR3 is 15 residues long. These data originate in a study of shared clonotypes between healthy human individuals. Study-level points and caveats: What rarefaction showed was incomplete sorted-subset sequencing despite large depth. Non-shared clonotypes had lower generation probabilities than those shared by all four donors.

Only in-frame clones appear in the TCRdb table, and some are missing; sequencing was by immunoSEQ multiplex PCR. The sample consists of roughly 2.1 million clones, 85% to 95% of them appearing once. Terminally differentiated effector memory CD45RA+ cells were excluded from the naive CD8 cells, which were CD45RO-negative and positively selected for CCR7. The sample consisted of naive CD8+ T cells from PBMCs. The clonotype originates from a man between 18 and 35 years old in good health. Some clones in this sample may be carry-over from other donors' samples. The chain is built from TRBV4-1 and TRBJ2-4; D possibly corresponds to TRBD1 (5 bases). The DNA for the CDR3 is TGCGCCAGCAGCCAAGGCCAGGGAAAGAAAAACATTCAGTACTTC. Its translation is CASSQGQGKKNIQYF.